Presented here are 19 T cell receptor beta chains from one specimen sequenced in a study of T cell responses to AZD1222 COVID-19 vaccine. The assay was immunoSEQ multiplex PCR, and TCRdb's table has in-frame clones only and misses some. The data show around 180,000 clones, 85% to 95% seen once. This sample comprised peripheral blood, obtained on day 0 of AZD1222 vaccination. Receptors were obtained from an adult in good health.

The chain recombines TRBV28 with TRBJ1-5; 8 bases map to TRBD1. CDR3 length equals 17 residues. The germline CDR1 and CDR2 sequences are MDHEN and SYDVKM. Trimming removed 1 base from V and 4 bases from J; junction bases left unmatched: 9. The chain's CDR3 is CASSLYEGQGGNQPQHF. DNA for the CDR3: TGTGCCAGCAGTTTATACGAAGGACAGGGTGGAAATCAGCCCCAGCATTTT.

DNA of the CDR3: TGCGCCAGCAGAGACGGACCGTCGTCTGGGGCCAACGTCCTGACTTTC. Its protein is CASRDGPSSGANVLTF. The chain links TRBV5-1 to TRBJ2-6; D is unclear. Germline V gene sequence: CDR1 SGHRS, CDR2 YFSETQ. The V end was cut by 5 bases, the J end by 1 base, with 13 bases between. The CDR3 extends over 16 amino acids.

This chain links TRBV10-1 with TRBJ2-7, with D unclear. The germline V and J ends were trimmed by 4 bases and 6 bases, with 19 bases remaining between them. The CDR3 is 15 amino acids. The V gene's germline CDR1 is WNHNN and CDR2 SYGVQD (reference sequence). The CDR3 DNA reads TGCGCCAGCAGTGCGGACCGTGGACCCTCCCGCGAGCAGTACTTC. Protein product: CASSADRGPSREQYF.

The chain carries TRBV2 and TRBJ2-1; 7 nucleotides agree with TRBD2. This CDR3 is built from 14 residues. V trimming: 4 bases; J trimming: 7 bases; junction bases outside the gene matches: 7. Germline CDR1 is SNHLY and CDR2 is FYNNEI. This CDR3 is CASSVGTKPNEQFF. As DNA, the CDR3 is TGTGCCAGCAGTGTGGGGACTAAGCCTAATGAGCAGTTCTTC.

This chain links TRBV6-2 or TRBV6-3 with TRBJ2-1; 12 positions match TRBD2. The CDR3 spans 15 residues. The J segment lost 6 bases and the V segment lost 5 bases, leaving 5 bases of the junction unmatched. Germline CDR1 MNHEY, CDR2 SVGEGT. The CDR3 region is CASSTSGRSGNEQFF. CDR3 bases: TGTGCCAGCAGTACTAGCGGGAGGTCTGGCAATGAGCAGTTCTTC.

The CDR3 protein is CASSLQGLLWEQYF. The CDR3 DNA reads as TGTGCCAGCAGTCTCCAGGGCCTGCTATGGGAGCAGTACTTC. The V gene is TRBV28, the J gene TRBJ2-7, with D maybe TRBD1 (5 bases). Trimming took off 5 bases at V and 7 bases at J, with 18 bases between the two ends. The CDR3 has 14 residues. CDR1 is MDHEN and CDR2 is SYDVKM in the germline V gene.

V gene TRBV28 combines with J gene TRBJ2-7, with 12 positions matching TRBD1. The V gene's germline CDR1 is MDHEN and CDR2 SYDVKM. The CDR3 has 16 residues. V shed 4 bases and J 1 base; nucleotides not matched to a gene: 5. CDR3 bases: TGTGCCAGCAGTTCACCGGGACAGGGGGCATCCTACGAGCAGTACTTC. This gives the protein CASSSPGQGASYEQYF.

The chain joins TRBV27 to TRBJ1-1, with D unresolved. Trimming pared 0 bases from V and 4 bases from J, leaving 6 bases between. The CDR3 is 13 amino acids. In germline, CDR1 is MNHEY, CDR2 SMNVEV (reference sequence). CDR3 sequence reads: CASSLSPGTEAFF. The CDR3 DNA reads TGTGCCAGCAGTTTATCCCCTGGCACTGAAGCTTTCTTT.

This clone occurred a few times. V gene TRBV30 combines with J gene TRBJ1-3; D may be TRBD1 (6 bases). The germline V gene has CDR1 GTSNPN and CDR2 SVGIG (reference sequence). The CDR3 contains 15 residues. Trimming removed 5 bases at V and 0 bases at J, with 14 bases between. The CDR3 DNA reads TGTGCCTGGGCCCCAGGGGCGGCCTCTGGAAACACCATATATTTT. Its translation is CAWAPGAASGNTIYF.

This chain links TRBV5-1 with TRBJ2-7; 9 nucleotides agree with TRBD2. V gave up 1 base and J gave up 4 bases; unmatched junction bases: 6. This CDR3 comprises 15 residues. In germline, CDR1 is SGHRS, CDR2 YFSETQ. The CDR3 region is CASSLTRTSDYEQYF. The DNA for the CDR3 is TGCGCCAGCAGCTTGACCCGGACTAGCGATTACGAGCAGTACTTC.

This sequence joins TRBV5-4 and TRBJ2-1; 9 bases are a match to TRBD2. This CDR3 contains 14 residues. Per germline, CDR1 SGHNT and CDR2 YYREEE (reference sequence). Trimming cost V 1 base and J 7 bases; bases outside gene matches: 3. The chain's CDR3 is CASSLRSGSNEQFF. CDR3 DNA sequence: TGTGCCAGCAGCTTGCGTAGCGGGAGTAATGAGCAGTTCTTC.

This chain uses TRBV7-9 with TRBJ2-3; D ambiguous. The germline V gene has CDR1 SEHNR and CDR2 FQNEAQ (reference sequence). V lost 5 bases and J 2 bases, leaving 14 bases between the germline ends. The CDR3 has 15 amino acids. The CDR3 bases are TGTGCCAGCAGCCTCCGAATACAGCTCACAGATACGCAGTATTTT. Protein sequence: CASSLRIQLTDTQYF. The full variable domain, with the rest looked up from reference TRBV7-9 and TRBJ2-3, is DTGVSQNPRHKITKRGQNVTFRCDPISEHNRLYWYRQTLGQGPEFLTYFQNEAQLEKSRLLSDRFSAERPKGSFSTLEIQRTEQGDSAMYLCASSLRIQLTDTQYFGPGTRLTVL.

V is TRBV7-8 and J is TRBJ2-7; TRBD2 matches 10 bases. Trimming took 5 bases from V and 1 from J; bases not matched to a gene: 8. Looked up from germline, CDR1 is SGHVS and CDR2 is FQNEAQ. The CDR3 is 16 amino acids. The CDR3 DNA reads TGTGCCAGCAGCACCAGGACTAGCGGACCATCCTACGAGCAGTACTTC. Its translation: CASSTRTSGPSYEQYF.

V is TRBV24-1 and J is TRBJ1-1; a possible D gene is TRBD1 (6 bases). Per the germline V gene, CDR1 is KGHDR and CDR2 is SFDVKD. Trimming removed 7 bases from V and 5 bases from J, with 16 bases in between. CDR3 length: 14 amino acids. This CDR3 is CATRPQGRGTEAFF. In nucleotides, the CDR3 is TGTGCCACCAGGCCTCAGGGTAGGGGGACTGAAGCTTTCTTT.

The CDR3 coding sequence is TGTGCCAGCAGTAGACTAGCGGCGAACACCGGGGAGCTGTTTTTT. Its translation: CASSRLAANTGELFF. The genes are TRBV28 and TRBJ2-2; the match to TRBD2 covers 9 bases. Germline assignment: CDR1 MDHEN and CDR2 SYDVKM. The CDR3 loop spans 15 amino acids. With 5 bases clipped from V and 0 bases from J, the junction kept 1 base outside the gene matches.

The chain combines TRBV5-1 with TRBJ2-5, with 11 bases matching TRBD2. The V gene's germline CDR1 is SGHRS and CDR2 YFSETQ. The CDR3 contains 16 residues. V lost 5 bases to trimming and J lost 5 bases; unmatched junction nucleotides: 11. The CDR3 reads CASSLRTSGSTETQYF. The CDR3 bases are TGCGCCAGCAGTCTCCGGACTAGCGGGTCGACGGAGACCCAGTACTTC.

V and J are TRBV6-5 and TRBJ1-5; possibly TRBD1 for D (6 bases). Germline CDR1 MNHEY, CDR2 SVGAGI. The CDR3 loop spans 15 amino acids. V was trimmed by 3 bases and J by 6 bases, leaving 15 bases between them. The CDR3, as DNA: TGTGCCAGCAGTTATTATGTGGGGGGCTCTCAGCCCCAGCATTTT. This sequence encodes CASSYYVGGSQPQHF.

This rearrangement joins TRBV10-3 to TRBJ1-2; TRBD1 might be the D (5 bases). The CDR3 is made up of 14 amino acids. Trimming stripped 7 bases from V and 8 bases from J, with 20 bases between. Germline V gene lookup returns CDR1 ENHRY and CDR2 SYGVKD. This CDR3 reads CAINPDMGLKGYTF. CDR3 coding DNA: TGTGCCATCAACCCGGACATGGGATTGAAGGGCTACACCTTC.

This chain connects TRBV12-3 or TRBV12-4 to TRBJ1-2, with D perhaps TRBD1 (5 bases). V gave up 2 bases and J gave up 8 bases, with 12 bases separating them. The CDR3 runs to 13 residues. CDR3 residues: CASSLSGPEGYTF. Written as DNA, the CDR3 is TGTGCCAGCAGTTTATCGGGGCCGGAGGGCTACACCTTC.